This T cell receptor (beta chain) appears in the sequencing data of a study of kidney transplant recipient with SARS-CoV-2 infection. This clonotype was seen repeatedly, ten times or more. V was shortened by 6 bases and J by 0 bases, with 11 bases between the two germline ends. This CDR3 spans 14 amino acids. CDR1 MGHRA and CDR2 YSYEKL come from the germline V gene. TCRdb independently ran MiXCR on the reads; one entry per CDR3 protein. The sample lists 200,000 to 300,000 distinct CDR3 sequences, about 28% seen once, with less than 8.5% in the top ten. Here the sequenced sample was a blood sample, taken at baseline and between days 110 and 120 from a kidney transplant recipient. The receptor was derived from a young adult male patient who had COVID-19 and was a kidney transplant recipient. Some T cells may be the graft donor's. V usage is TRBV4-1 and J usage is TRBJ1-1; possible D gene TRBD1, 6 bases. DNA of the CDR3: TGCGCCAGCAGGAACAGGGCGATGAACACTGAAGCTTTCTTT. Amino acids: CASRNRAMNTEAFF.